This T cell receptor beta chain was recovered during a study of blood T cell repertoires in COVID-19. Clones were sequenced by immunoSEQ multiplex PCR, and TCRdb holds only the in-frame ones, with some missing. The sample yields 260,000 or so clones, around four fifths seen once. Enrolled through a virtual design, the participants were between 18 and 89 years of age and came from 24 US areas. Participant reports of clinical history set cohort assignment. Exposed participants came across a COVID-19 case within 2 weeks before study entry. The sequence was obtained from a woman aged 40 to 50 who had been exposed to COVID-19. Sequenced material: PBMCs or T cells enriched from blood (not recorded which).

Written as DNA, the CDR3 is TGTGCCAGTAGTATAGCTAACCTTGGACAGCGAGAGACCCAGTACTTC. Translated, it gives CASSIANLGQRETQYF. The V and J genes are TRBV19 and TRBJ2-5, with D maybe TRBD1 (6 bases). V dropped 1 base and J dropped 4 bases, with 16 bases sitting between them. Germline CDR1 and CDR2: LNHDA and SQIVND (reference sequence). CDR3 length: 16 residues. Looking up the rest from reference TRBV19 and TRBJ2-5 gives the full variable domain: DGGITQSPKYLFRKEGQNVTLSCEQNLNHDAMYWYRQDPGQGLRLIYYSQIVNDFQKGDIAEGYSVSREKKESFPLTVTSAQKNPTAFYLCASSIANLGQRETQYFGPGTRLLVL.